This passage covers 14 T cell receptor beta chains from one sample sequenced in a study of molecular identifiers for immune sequencing clone quantification. Using its own MiXCR run on the PCR reads, TCRdb lists one record per CDR3 protein. The top ten clones hold 0.85% to 0.9% of a sample with 550,000 to 750,000 distinct CDR3 sequences, 20% of them seen once. The sample was naive CD8+ T cells from blood, with Jurkat cell RNA spiked in. The sample's subset: FACS-sorted CD8+CD4-CCR7+CD45RA+ naive T cells. These receptors all stem from a human donor in good health. Some libraries in this study had Jurkat cell RNA spiked in.

Regarding this clonotype: A single base separates this from a much larger clone, so it may be a read error. This chain connects TRBV19 to TRBJ2-7, with 8 bases identical to TRBD1. The CDR3 consists of 12 residues. Germline assignment: CDR1 LNHDA and CDR2 SQIVND (reference sequence). The CDR3 reads CASGQGPYGQYF. CDR3 DNA: TGTGCCAGCGGACAGGGACCCTACGGGCAGTACTTC.

This clonotype was recorded at least ten times. The genes are TRBV2 and TRBJ1-6; 9 positions agree with TRBD1. The trim removed 5 bases at V and 0 bases at J, leaving 8 bases unmatched. The germline V gene has CDR1 SNHLY and CDR2 FYNNEI. The CDR3 length is 18 residues. The CDR3 region is CASSPDRGTSSYNSPLHF. In DNA form, the CDR3 reads TGTGCCAGCAGTCCCGACAGGGGGACGAGCTCCTATAATTCACCCCTCCACTTT.

This clonotype has a count of ten or more. The chain is built from TRBV27 and TRBJ1-4; no reliable D call. CDR3 length: 13 residues. The V end lost 4 bases, the J end lost 8 bases, and 11 bases lay between the germline ends. Germline values: CDR1 MNHEY, CDR2 SMNVEV (reference sequence). This CDR3 reads CASSWQLGEKLFF. CDR3 DNA: TGTGCCAGCAGTTGGCAGTTAGGCGAAAAACTGTTTTTT.

This clonotype came up a few times. The chain is built from TRBV14 and TRBJ2-7; D perhaps matches TRBD1 (6 bases). CDR1 is SGHDN and CDR2 is FVKESK in the germline V gene. CDR3 length: 14 residues. Between the trimmed V and J ends, which lost 4 bases and 5 bases, there was a span of 15 bases. In nucleotides, the CDR3 is TGTGCCAGCAGCCCTCTGGACAGATTCCACGAGCAGTACTTC. It encodes CASSPLDRFHEQYF.

In this sample, this clonotype turned up many times. The gene calls are TRBV5-1 and TRBJ2-7; 8 bases map to TRBD1. Trimming cost V 3 bases and J 1 base; bases outside gene matches: 6. Germline CDR1 is SGHRS and CDR2 is YFSETQ. This CDR3 spans 15 amino acids. CDR3 protein: CASSSDRGTSYEQYF. In nucleotides, the CDR3 is TGCGCCAGCAGCTCAGACAGGGGAACTTCCTACGAGCAGTACTTC.

This clonotype has ten or more counts. This chain uses TRBV9 with TRBJ2-5; D possibly corresponds to TRBD2 (5 bases). V lost 5 bases and J lost 5, with 19 bases in between. The CDR3 is made up of 15 amino acids. Germline CDR1 SGDLS, CDR2 YYNGEE. The CDR3 DNA is TGTGCCAGCAGTTTAGAGGGATCGAATAGGGAGACCCAGTACTTC. Encoded protein: CASSLEGSNRETQYF.

This clonotype has at least ten counts. This chain links TRBV6-5 with TRBJ2-7; 12 bases are shared with TRBD1. There are 15 residues in the CDR3. CDR1 is MNHEY and CDR2 is SVGAGI in the germline V gene. V lost 2 bases and J lost 4; bases outside the gene matches: 3. This chain's CDR3 is CASSYGTGGLYEQYF. CDR3 DNA: TGTGCCAGCAGTTACGGGACAGGGGGCTTATACGAGCAGTACTTC.

Comments on this clonotype: A much larger clone differs by one base, so this may be a read error. V gene TRBV12-3 or TRBV12-4 combines with J gene TRBJ1-4, with D uncertain. The CDR3 sequence is 14 residues long. Trimming removed 4 bases from V and 8 bases from J, with 14 bases in between. The CDR3 region is CASSSGQPREKLFF. Here the CDR3 DNA reads TGTGCCAGCAGTTCCGGGCAGCCTCGAGAAAAACTGTTTTTT.

This clonotype was observed at least ten times. This chain joins TRBV4-3 and TRBJ2-1; 12 positions agree with TRBD2. The CDR3 loop spans 15 amino acids. V lost 3 bases to trimming and J lost 4 bases; unmatched junction nucleotides: 1. Germline V lookup: CDR1 LGHNA, CDR2 YSLEER. The CDR3, as DNA: TGCGCCAGCAGCCAGACTAGCGGGGGATACAATGAGCAGTTCTTC. Its protein is CASSQTSGGYNEQFF.

This clonotype was seen a few times. This chain connects TRBV19 to TRBJ1-1; no firm D call. Between the trimmed V and J ends, which lost 6 bases and 5 bases, there was a span of 13 bases. The germline V gene has CDR1 LNHDA and CDR2 SQIVND (reference sequence). The CDR3 runs to 13 residues. In DNA, the CDR3 is TGTGCCAGTAGGATGCGAGGGTTGACTGAAGCTTTCTTT. Encoded protein: CASRMRGLTEAFF.

This clonotype was seen repeatedly, ten times or more. The J gene is TRBJ1-1, the V gene TRBV6-2 or TRBV6-3; 8 nucleotides line up with TRBD1. The CDR3 is made up of 14 amino acids. Losses at the gene ends were 6 bases for V and 6 bases for J; bases not matched to a gene: 9. CDR1 MNHEY and CDR2 SVGEGT come from the germline V gene. The CDR3 nucleotides are TGTGCCAGCAGCCTCATGACAGGGGTACCTGAAGCTTTCTTT. Translating gives CASSLMTGVPEAFF.

This chain connects TRBV11-2 to TRBJ2-5; 7 bases match TRBD2. Germline V gene lookup returns CDR1 SGHAT and CDR2 FQNNGV. CDR3 length equals 15 residues. V shed 0 bases, J shed 2 bases, and the junction held 3 bases outside the gene matches. CDR3: CASSLDGGSQETQYF. The CDR3 DNA reads as TGTGCCAGCAGCTTAGACGGGGGGAGTCAAGAGACCCAGTACTTC.

This clonotype was observed at least ten times. This chain links TRBV7-6 with TRBJ2-7; 7 nucleotides match TRBD1. Germline trimming cut 5 bases from V and 2 bases from J; bases unmatched to any gene: 6. This CDR3 has 14 residues. In germline, CDR1 is SGHVS, CDR2 FNYEAQ. Written as DNA, the CDR3 is TGTGCCAGCAGCCAAGGGGACAGCCCCTACGAGCAGTACTTC. Its protein is CASSQGDSPYEQYF.

Concerning this clonotype itself: One base away lies a much larger clone, so this may be a sequencing read error. The chain is built from TRBV29-1 and TRBJ2-7, with D unresolved. CDR1 and CDR2 (germline): SQVTM, ANQGSEA. The CDR3 totals 14 residues. In DNA, the CDR3 is TGCGGCGTCGCCGGACCTTCTAACACCTACGAGCAGTACTTC. Its protein is CGVAGPSNTYEQYF.